This paragraph reports one TCR beta chain. Its antigen remains unknown. The data are from a study of T-cell memory formation after mild COVID-19. TCRdb analysed the 5' RACE reads with MiXCR anew, one entry per CDR3 protein. The table has 580,000 or so distinct CDR3 sequences, 15% to 20% seen once. CDR3 length equals 17 residues. In germline, CDR1 is SGDLS, CDR2 YYNGEE. The J segment lost 8 bases and the V segment lost 4 bases, leaving 11 bases of the junction unmatched. Whole-study findings and limits: Contracting CD8+ clones were enriched in EMRA, CD4+ mainly in CM and EM. Researchers could not confirm that second-wave clones peaking on day 37 targeted SARS-CoV-2.

The sample consisted of PBMCs or a T cell subset sorted from them (not recorded which). The clonotype was recovered from an adult woman who had mild COVID-19 (a few samples of this study predate the infection). Cell type and time point are not known. The rearrangement links TRBV9 to TRBJ2-1, with 14 bases that match TRBD2. CDR3 DNA: TGTGCCAGCAGCTTGGGACTAGCGGGGGCCCGGGCGGATGAGCAGTTCTTC. Translating it yields CASSLGLAGARADEQFF. Full variable domain (rest looked up from reference TRBV9 and TRBJ2-1): DSGVTQTPKHLITATGQRVTLRCSPRSGDLSVYWYQQSLDQGLQFLIQYYNGEERAKGNILERFSAQQFPDLHSELNLSSLELGDSALYFCASSLGLAGARADEQFFGPGTRLTVL.